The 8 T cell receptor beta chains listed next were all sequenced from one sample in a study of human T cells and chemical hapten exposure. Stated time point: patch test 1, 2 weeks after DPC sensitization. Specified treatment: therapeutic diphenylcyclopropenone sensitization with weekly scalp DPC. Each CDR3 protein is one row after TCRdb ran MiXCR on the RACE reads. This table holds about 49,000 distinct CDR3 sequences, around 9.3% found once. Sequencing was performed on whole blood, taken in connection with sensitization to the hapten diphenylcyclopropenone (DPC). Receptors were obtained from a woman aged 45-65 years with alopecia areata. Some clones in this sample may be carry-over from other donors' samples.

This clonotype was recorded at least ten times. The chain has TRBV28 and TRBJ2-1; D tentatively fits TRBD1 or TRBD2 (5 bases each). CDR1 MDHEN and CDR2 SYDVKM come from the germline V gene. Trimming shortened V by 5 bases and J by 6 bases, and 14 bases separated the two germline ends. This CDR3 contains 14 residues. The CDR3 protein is CASSGGPSSNEQFF. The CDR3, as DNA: TGTGCCAGCAGTGGGGGACCCAGCTCCAATGAGCAGTTCTTC.

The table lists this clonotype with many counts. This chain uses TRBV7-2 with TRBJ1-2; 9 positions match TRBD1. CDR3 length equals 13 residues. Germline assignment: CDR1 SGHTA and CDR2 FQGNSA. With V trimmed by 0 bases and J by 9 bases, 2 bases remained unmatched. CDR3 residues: CASSLAGQGSYTF. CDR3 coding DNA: TGTGCCAGCAGCTTAGCGGGACAGGGAAGCTACACCTTC.

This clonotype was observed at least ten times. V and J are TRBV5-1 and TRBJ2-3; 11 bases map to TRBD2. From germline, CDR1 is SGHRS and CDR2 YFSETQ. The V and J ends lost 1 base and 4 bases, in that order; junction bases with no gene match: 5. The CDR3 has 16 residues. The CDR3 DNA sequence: TGCGCCAGCAGCTTGCCTACTAGCGGGAGCTCAGATACGCAGTATTTT. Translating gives CASSLPTSGSSDTQYF.

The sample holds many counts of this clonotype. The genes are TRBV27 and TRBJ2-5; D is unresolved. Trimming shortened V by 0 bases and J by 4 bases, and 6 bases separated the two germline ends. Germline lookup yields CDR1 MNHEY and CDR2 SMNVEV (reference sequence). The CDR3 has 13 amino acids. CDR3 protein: CASSLSRIETQYF. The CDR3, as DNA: TGTGCCAGCAGTTTATCGAGGATAGAGACCCAGTACTTC.

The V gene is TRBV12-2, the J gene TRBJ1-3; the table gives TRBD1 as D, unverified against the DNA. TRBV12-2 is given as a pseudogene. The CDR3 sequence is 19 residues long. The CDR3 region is CASRMKGTGGREYGNTIYF. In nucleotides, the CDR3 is TGTGCAAGTCGCATGAAAGGGACAGGGGGCAGAGAATATGGAAACACCATATATTTT.

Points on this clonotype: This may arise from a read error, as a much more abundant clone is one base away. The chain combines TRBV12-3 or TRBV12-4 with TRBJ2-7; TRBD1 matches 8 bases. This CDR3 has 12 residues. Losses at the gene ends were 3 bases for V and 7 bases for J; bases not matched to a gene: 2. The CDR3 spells CASSFRGREQYF. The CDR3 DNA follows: TGTGCCAGCAGTTTCAGGGGGCGGGAGCAGTACTTC.

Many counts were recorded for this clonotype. CDR3 in DNA: TGCAGTGCTAGCCTTGGCAGTAACTATGGCTACACCTTC. Translation gives CSASLGSNYGYTF. The chain couples TRBV20-1 to TRBJ1-2, with no clear D. The CDR3 has 13 amino acids. Germline loops: CDR1 DFQATT, CDR2 SNEGSKA (reference sequence). Trimming left V 3 bases short and J 1 base short, with 9 bases between.

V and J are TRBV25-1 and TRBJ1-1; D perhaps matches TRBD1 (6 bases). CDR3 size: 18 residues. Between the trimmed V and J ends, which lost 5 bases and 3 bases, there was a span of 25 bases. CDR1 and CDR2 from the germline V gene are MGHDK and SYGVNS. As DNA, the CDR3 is TGTGCCAGCAGTCAAGGAGAGGGGCAGGGGTTTCGATACACTGAAGCTTTCTTT. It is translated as CASSQGEGQGFRYTEAFF.